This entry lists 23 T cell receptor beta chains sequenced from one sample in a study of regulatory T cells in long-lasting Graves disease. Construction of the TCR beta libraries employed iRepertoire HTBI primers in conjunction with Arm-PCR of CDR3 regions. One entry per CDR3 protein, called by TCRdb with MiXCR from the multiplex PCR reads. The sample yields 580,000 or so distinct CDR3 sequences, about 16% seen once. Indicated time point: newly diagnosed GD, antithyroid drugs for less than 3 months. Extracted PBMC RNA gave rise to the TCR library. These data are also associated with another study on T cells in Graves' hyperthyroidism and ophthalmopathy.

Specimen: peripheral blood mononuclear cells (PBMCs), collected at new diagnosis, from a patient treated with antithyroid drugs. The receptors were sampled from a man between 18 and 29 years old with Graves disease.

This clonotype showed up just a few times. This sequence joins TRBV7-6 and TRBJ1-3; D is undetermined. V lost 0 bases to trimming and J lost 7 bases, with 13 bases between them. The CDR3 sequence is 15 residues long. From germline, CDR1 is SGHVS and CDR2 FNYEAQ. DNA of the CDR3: TGTGCCAGCAGCTTAGCCGAAGGCGGCGCTAACACCATATATTTT. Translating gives CASSLAEGGANTIYF.

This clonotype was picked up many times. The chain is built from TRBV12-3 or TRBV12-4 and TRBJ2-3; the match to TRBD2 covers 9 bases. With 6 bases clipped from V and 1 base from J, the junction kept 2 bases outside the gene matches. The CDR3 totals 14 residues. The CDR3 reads CASRRTSGTDTQYF. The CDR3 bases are TGTGCCAGCAGAAGGACTAGCGGCACAGATACGCAGTATTTT.

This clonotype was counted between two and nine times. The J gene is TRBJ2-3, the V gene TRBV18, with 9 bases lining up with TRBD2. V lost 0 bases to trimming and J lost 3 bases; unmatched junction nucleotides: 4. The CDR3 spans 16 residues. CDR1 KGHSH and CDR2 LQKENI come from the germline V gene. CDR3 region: CASSPPAGGPTDTQYF. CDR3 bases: TGTGCCAGCTCACCACCCGCGGGAGGGCCGACAGATACGCAGTATTTT.

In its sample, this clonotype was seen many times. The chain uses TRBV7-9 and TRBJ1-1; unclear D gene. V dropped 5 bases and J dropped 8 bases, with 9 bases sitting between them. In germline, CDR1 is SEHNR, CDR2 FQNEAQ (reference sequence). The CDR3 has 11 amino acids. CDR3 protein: CASSPMAEAFF. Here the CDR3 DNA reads TGTGCCAGCAGCCCCATGGCAGAAGCTTTCTTT.

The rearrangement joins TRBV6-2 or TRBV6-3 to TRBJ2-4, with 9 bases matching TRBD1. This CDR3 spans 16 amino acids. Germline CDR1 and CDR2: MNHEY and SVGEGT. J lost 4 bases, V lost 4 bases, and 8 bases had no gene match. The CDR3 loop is CASSSQGAGLKNIQYF. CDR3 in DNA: TGTGCCAGCAGTTCACAGGGGGCAGGATTGAAAAACATTCAGTACTTC.

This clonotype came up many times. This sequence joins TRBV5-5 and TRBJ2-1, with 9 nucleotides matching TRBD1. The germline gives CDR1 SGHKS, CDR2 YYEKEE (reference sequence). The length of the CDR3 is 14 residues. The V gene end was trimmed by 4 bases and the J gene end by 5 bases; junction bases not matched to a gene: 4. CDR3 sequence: CASSPGQGHNEQFF. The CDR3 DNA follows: TGTGCCAGCAGCCCGGGACAGGGACACAATGAGCAGTTCTTC.

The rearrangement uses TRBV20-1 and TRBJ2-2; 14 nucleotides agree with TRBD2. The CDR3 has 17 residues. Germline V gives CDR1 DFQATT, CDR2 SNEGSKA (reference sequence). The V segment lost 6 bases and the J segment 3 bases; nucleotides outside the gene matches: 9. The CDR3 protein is CSATTGLAGVYTGELFF. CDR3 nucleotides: TGCAGTGCGACAACGGGACTAGCGGGAGTATACACCGGGGAGCTGTTTTTT.

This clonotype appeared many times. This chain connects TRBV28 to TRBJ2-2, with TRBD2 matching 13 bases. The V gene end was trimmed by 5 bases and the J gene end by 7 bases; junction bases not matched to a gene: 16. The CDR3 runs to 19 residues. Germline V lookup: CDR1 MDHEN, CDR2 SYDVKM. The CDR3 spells CASSPRLWTSGRKSGELFF. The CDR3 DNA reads TGTGCCAGCAGTCCCCGCCTATGGACTAGCGGGAGAAAAAGCGGGGAGCTGTTTTTT.

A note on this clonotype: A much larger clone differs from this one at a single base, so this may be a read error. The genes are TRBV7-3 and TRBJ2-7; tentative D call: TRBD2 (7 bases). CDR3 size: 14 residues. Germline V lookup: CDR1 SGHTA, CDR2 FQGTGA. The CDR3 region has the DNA TGTGCCCGCAGCGAAGGGGGGGGAGCCTACGAGCAGTACTTC. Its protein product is CARSEGGGAYEQYF.

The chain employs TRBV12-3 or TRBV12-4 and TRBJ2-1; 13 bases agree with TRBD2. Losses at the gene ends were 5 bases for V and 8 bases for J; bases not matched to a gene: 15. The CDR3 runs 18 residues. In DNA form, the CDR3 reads TGTGCCAGCAGTCCAAGCCCCGGGACTAGCGGGACGGGGGATGAGCAGTTCTTC. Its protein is CASSPSPGTSGTGDEQFF.

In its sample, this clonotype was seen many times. The CDR3: CASSGGQGGDIQYF. The CDR3 DNA sequence: TGTGCCAGCAGCGGAGGACAGGGTGGAGACATTCAGTACTTC. This chain connects TRBV7-2 to TRBJ2-4; 8 bases line up with TRBD1. This CDR3 spans 14 amino acids. Germline CDR1 is SGHTA and CDR2 is FQGNSA. With 5 bases clipped from V and 8 bases from J, the junction kept 8 bases outside the gene matches.

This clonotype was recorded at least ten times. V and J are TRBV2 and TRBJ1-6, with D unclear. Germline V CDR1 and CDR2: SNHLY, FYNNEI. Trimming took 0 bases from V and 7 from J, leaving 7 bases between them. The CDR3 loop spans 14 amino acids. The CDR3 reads CASSEANKNSPLHF. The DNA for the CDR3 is TGTGCCAGCAGTGAAGCGAACAAGAATTCACCCCTCCACTTT.

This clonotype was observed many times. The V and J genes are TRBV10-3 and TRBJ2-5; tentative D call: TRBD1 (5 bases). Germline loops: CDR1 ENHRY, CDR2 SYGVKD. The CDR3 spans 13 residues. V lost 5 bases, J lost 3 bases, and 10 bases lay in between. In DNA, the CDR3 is TGTGCCATCAGTCGACAGACTGAAGAGACCCAGTACTTC. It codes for CAISRQTEETQYF.

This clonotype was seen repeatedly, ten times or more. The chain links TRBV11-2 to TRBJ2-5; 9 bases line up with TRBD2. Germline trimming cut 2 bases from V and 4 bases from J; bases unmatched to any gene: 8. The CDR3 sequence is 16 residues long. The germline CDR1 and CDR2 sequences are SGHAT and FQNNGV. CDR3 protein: CASSLNAGGPAETQYF. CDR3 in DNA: TGTGCCAGCAGCTTAAATGCGGGAGGGCCGGCAGAGACCCAGTACTTC. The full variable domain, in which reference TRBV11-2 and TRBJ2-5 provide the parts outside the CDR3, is EAGVAQSPRYKIIEKRQSVAFWCNPISGHATLYWYQQILGQGPKLLIQFQNNGVVDDSQLPKDRFSAERLKGVDSTLKIQPAKLEDSAVYLCASSLNAGGPAETQYFGPGTRLLVL.

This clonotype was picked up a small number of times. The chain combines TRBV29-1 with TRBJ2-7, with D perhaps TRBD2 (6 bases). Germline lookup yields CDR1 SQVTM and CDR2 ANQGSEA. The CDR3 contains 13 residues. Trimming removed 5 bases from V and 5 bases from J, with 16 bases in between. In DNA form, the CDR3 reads TGCAGCGTTTCAGCGGGTCCGGCCCACGAGCAGTACTTC. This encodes CSVSAGPAHEQYF.

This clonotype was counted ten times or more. The CDR3 loop reads CASSLPSGQGGDYEQYF. In DNA, the CDR3 is TGCGCCAGCAGCTTGCCATCAGGACAGGGTGGGGATTACGAGCAGTACTTC. V usage is TRBV5-1 and J usage is TRBJ2-7; 8 bases align to TRBD1. V lost 1 base to trimming and J lost 4 bases; unmatched junction nucleotides: 13. In germline, CDR1 is SGHRS, CDR2 YFSETQ. CDR3 length: 17 residues. Combining the CDR3 with reference TRBV5-1 and TRBJ2-7 gives the whole variable domain KAGVTQTPRYLIKTRGQQVTLSCSPISGHRSVSWYQQTPGQGLQFLFEYFSETQRNKGNFPGRFSGRQFSNSRSEMNVSTLELGDSALYLCASSLPSGQGGDYEQYFGPGTRLTVT.

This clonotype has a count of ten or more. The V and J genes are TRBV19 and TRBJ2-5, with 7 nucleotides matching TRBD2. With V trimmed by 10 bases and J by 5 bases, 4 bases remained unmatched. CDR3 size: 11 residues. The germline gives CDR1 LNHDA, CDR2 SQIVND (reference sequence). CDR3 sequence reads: CAIRAGETQYF. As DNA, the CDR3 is TGTGCCATTAGAGCGGGGGAGACCCAGTACTTC.

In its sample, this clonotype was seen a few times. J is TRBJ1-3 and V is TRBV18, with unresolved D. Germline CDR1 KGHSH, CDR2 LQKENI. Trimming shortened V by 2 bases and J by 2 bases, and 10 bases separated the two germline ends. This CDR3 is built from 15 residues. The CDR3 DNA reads TGTGCCAGCTCACCAACCATGGAGGCTGGAAACACCATATATTTT. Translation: CASSPTMEAGNTIYF.

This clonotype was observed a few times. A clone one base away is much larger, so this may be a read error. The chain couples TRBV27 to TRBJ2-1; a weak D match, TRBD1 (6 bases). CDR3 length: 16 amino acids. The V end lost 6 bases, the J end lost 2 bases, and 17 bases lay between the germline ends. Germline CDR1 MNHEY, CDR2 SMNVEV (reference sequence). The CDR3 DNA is TGTGCCAGCAGAGAGACAGGAAGGAGCCCCTACAATGAGCAGTTCTTC. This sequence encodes CASRETGRSPYNEQFF.

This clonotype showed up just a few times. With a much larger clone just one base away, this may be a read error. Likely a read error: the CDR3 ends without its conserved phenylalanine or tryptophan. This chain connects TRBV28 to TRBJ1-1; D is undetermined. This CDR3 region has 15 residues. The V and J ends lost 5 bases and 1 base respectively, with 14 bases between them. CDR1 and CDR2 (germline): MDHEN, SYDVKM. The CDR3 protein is CASSPTVTRNTEAFS. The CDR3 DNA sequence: TGTGCCAGCAGTCCCACCGTCACGAGGAACACTGAAGCTTTCTCT.

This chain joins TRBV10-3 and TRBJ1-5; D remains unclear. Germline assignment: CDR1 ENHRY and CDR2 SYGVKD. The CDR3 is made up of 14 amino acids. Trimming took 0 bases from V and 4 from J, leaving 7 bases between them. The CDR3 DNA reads TGTGCCATCAGTGAGTCGGCCGATAATCAGCCCCAGCATTTT. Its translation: CAISESADNQPQHF.

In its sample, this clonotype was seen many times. CDR3 in DNA: TGTGCCAGCAGCTTGTGGCGGAGCACAGATACGCAGTATTTT. It encodes CASSLWRSTDTQYF. This chain connects TRBV11-2 to TRBJ2-3; D not certain. Germline-derived CDR1 and CDR2 are SGHAT and FQNNGV. The CDR3 runs to 14 residues. Trimming stripped 3 bases from V and 0 bases from J, with 7 bases between.

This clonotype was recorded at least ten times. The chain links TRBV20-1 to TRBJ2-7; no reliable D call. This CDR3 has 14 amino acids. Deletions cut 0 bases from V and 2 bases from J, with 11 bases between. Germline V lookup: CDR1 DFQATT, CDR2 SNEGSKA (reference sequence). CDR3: CSARDQTMAYEQYF. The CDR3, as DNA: TGCAGTGCTAGAGATCAGACAATGGCCTACGAGCAGTACTTC.